The 32 T cell receptor beta chains in this list originate from one sample, sequenced in a study of blood T cell repertoires in COVID-19. The method was immunoSEQ multiplex PCR; TCRdb's version includes in-frame clones alone and lacks a portion of them. The sample consists of 170,000 or so clones, 90% to 95% of them appearing once. Sequenced sample: peripheral blood. Receptors were obtained from a man between 50 and 59 years old with acute or convalescent COVID-19.

The chain is built from TRBV7-8 and TRBJ2-7; D is perhaps TRBD1 (7 bases). This CDR3 spans 14 amino acids. V gave up 3 bases and J gave up 7 bases, with 16 bases separating them. The germline V gene has CDR1 SGHVS and CDR2 FQNEAQ. Here the CDR3 reads CASSLVRGTGEQYF. In DNA, the CDR3 is TGTGCCAGCAGCTTGGTCAGGGGGACTGGGGAGCAGTACTTC.

This clone was seen only once. This chain uses TRBV7-8 with TRBJ2-7, with 11 bases identical to TRBD2. The germline CDR1 and CDR2 sequences are SGHVS and FQNEAQ. J was trimmed by 1 base and V by 3 bases; bases with no gene match: 5. The CDR3 runs 16 residues. CDR3: CASSFLAGGISYEQYF. The CDR3 DNA sequence: TGTGCCAGCAGCTTCCTAGCGGGAGGTATATCCTACGAGCAGTACTTC.

The V gene is TRBV6-2 or TRBV6-3, the J gene TRBJ1-5; maybe TRBD1 (6 bases). Trimming took 5 bases from V and 4 from J, leaving 12 bases between them. This CDR3 contains 14 residues. Germline V lookup: CDR1 MNHEY, CDR2 SVGEGT. The CDR3 sequence is CASSPGHENQPQHF. The CDR3 bases are TGTGCCAGCAGTCCGGGACACGAAAATCAGCCCCAGCATTTT.

V and J are TRBV1 and TRBJ1-1; the table's D call TRBD1 went unverified against the DNA. TRBV1 is marked as a pseudogene. The CDR3 has 15 amino acids. CDR3 nucleotides: TGCACCAGCAGCCTATGGACAGGTCCAAACACTGAAGCTTTCTTT. Its translation: CTSSLWTGPNTEAFF.

The V gene is TRBV7-8, the J gene TRBJ1-3; D unresolved. The CDR3 extends over 14 amino acids. CDR1 and CDR2 from the germline V gene are SGHVS and FQNEAQ. V dropped 5 bases and J dropped 4 bases, with 12 bases sitting between them. The CDR3 loop reads CASSPHEVGNTIYF. As DNA, the CDR3 is TGTGCCAGCAGCCCGCACGAGGTGGGAAACACCATATATTTT.

The gene calls are TRBV18 and TRBJ1-5; 9 nucleotides align to TRBD1. The length of the CDR3 is 16 residues. J lost 3 bases, V lost 0 bases, and 3 bases had no gene match. Germline V gene lookup returns CDR1 KGHSH and CDR2 LQKENI. CDR3 sequence: CASSPPGDRANQPQHF. CDR3 coding DNA: TGTGCCAGCTCACCACCTGGGGACAGGGCCAATCAGCCCCAGCATTTT.

The chain couples TRBV14 to TRBJ2-2; TRBD1 matches at 9 bases. The V gene's germline CDR1 is SGHDN and CDR2 FVKESK. The CDR3 covers 15 residues. V was pared by 4 bases and J by 4 bases, with 4 bases of the junction left unmatched. CDR3 sequence reads: CASSPGTGPTGELFF. The CDR3 region has the DNA TGTGCCAGCAGCCCGGGGACAGGGCCCACCGGGGAGCTGTTTTTT.

The gene calls are TRBV3-1 (or the pseudogene TRBV3-2) and TRBJ1-5; D gene uncertain. V was cut by 7 bases and J by 0 bases, with 10 bases left in between. CDR3 size: 14 residues. In germline, CDR1 is LGHDT, CDR2 YNNKEL (reference sequence). Here the CDR3 DNA reads TGTGCCAGCACTAGGCCTTATAGCAATCAGCCCCAGCATTTT. Protein sequence: CASTRPYSNQPQHF.

In this sample, this clone turned up once. V usage is TRBV7-2 and J usage is TRBJ2-1; D is possibly TRBD1 (6 bases). The germline gives CDR1 SGHTA, CDR2 FQGNSA. V dropped 0 bases and J dropped 10 bases, with 10 bases sitting between them. There are 13 residues in the CDR3. CDR3 DNA: TGTGCCAGCAGCTTAGCGGGGGCGCCCGAGCAGTTCTTC. This encodes CASSLAGAPEQFF.

This chain connects TRBV4-2 to TRBJ2-7; 10 positions match TRBD2. The junction had 3 bases not matched to a gene; V was cut back by 1 base and J by 3 bases. CDR1 is LGHNA and CDR2 is YNFKEQ in the germline V gene. The CDR3 has 15 residues. The CDR3 reads CASSQGLAGDYEQYF. CDR3 DNA sequence: TGTGCCAGCAGCCAAGGACTAGCGGGTGACTACGAGCAGTACTTC.

The rearrangement links TRBV29-1 to TRBJ1-2; D may be TRBD1 (5 bases). The V and J ends lost 7 bases and 8 bases respectively, with 14 bases between them. The CDR3 length is 11 residues. From germline, CDR1 is SQVTM and CDR2 ANQGSEA. The CDR3 here is CSALTERGYTF. In DNA form, the CDR3 reads TGCAGCGCTCTGACAGAAAGAGGCTACACCTTC.

The J gene is TRBJ2-7, the V gene TRBV29-1, with 9 nucleotides matching TRBD1. V was clipped by 0 bases and J by 6 bases; unmatched bases: 6. The germline V gene encodes CDR1 SQVTM and CDR2 ANQGSEA. The CDR3 sequence is 14 residues long. The CDR3 protein is CSVEDWGQGLEQYF. DNA of the CDR3: TGCAGCGTTGAAGATTGGGGACAGGGTCTCGAGCAGTACTTC.

The chain uses TRBV5-6 and TRBJ2-1, with D possibly TRBD1 on 6 matching bases. With 4 bases removed from V and 1 base from J, the gap between germline ends came to 12 bases. Per the germline V gene, CDR1 is SGHDT and CDR2 is YYEEEE. CDR3 size: 15 residues. The CDR3 here is CASSTQGQSYNEQFF. CDR3 DNA sequence: TGTGCCAGCAGCACACAGGGCCAATCCTACAATGAGCAGTTCTTC.

As to this clone: The junction departs from germline at one end; a sequencing error may be responsible. J is TRBJ2-3 and V is TRBV19; TRBD1 matches 7 bases. Per the germline V gene, CDR1 is LNHDA and CDR2 is SQIVND (reference sequence). The CDR3 consists of 15 residues. CDR3 in DNA: TGTGCCAGTAGTATCCGACAGGGTGGCACGGATACGCAGTATTTT. Translation gives CASSIRQGGTDTQYF.

The chain employs TRBV11-2 and TRBJ2-2; 8 bases map to TRBD2. Germline V lookup: CDR1 SGHAT, CDR2 FQNNGV. V lost 5 bases and J lost 7; bases outside the gene matches: 9. The CDR3 is 15 residues long. CDR3: CASSRWTSRDGELFF. The DNA of the CDR3 is TGTGCCAGCAGCCGTTGGACTAGCAGAGACGGGGAGCTGTTTTTT. Full variable domain (rest looked up from reference TRBV11-2 and TRBJ2-2): EAGVAQSPRYKIIEKRQSVAFWCNPISGHATLYWYQQILGQGPKLLIQFQNNGVVDDSQLPKDRFSAERLKGVDSTLKIQPAKLEDSAVYLCASSRWTSRDGELFFGEGSRLTVL.

The chain uses TRBV7-9 and TRBJ2-2; the D gene is possibly TRBD1 (6 bases). This CDR3 has 15 residues. Germline V lookup: CDR1 SEHNR, CDR2 FQNEAQ (reference sequence). Trimming cost V 4 bases and J 1 base, with 10 bases left between them. CDR3 sequence: CASSWGQGNTGELFF. The CDR3 nucleotides are TGTGCCAGCAGCTGGGGACAAGGGAACACCGGGGAGCTGTTTTTT.

V usage is TRBV27 and J usage is TRBJ1-1, with D uncertain. V was shortened by 6 bases and J by 2 bases, with 16 bases between the two germline ends. Germline V gene lookup returns CDR1 MNHEY and CDR2 SMNVEV (reference sequence). The CDR3 length is 15 residues. The CDR3 bases are TGTGCCAGCAGAAGCAAGGGTAGCGCAAACACTGAAGCTTTCTTT. Encoded protein: CASRSKGSANTEAFF.

V is TRBV5-1 and J is TRBJ2-5; TRBD1 might be the D (6 bases). Trimming removed 1 base at V and 3 bases at J, with 7 bases between. This CDR3 region has 13 residues. The germline gives CDR1 SGHRS, CDR2 YFSETQ. The CDR3 DNA sequence: TGCGCCAGCAGCTTGCAGGGGAAAGAGACCCAGTACTTC. Amino acids: CASSLQGKETQYF.

This chain uses TRBV15 with TRBJ2-3, with a weak D call TRBD2 (6 bases). Germline CDR1 is LNHNV and CDR2 is YYDKDF (reference sequence). V dropped 4 bases and J dropped 6 bases, with 14 bases sitting between them. This CDR3 region has 14 residues. The CDR3, as DNA: TGTGCCACCAGCACGACTAGAGGGTCGGATACGCAGTATTTT. It yields the protein CATSTTRGSDTQYF.

The chain is built from TRBV5-4 and TRBJ2-5, with a tentative D call TRBD1 (6 bases). The length of the CDR3 is 15 residues. Trimming removed 7 bases at V and 5 bases at J, with 21 bases between. Germline CDR1 reads SGHNT; CDR2 reads YYREEE (reference sequence). This CDR3 is CASQEQAPRGETQYF. For the CDR3, the DNA is TGTGCCAGCCAGGAACAGGCCCCGAGGGGGGAGACCCAGTACTTC.

This chain uses TRBV10-3 with TRBJ1-1; tentative D call: TRBD1 (5 bases). V dropped 2 bases and J dropped 4 bases, with 14 bases sitting between them. This CDR3 has 15 residues. The V gene's germline CDR1 is ENHRY and CDR2 SYGVKD. CDR3 sequence: CAISEGRGDGTEAFF. The CDR3 region has the DNA TGTGCCATCAGTGAGGGGAGGGGTGACGGCACTGAAGCTTTCTTT.

The J gene is TRBJ1-2, the V gene TRBV5-4; maybe TRBD1 (6 bases). V was clipped by 0 bases and J by 2 bases, with 8 bases between them. The CDR3 length is 14 residues. In germline, CDR1 is SGHNT, CDR2 YYREEE (reference sequence). DNA of the CDR3: TGTGCCAGCAGCTTGGGACAGGACAACTATGGCTACACCTTC. Translation: CASSLGQDNYGYTF.

The CDR3 spells CASSLASGGTYEQYV. The CDR3 bases are TGTGCCAGCAGCTTAGCTAGCGGGGGAACCTACGAGCAGTACGTC. The rearrangement uses TRBV7-2 and TRBJ2-7; 9 nucleotides agree with TRBD2. The CDR3 extends over 15 amino acids. The V gene end was trimmed by 0 bases and the J gene end by 2 bases; junction bases not matched to a gene: 2. Germline V CDR1 and CDR2: SGHTA, FQGNSA.

The chain is built from TRBV23-1 and TRBJ1-2, with 12 bases that match TRBD1. TRBV23-1 is recorded as an ORF, its role being uncertain. The CDR3 consists of 18 residues. V lost 2 bases to trimming and J lost 2 bases; unmatched junction nucleotides: 9. The CDR3 DNA sequence: TGCGCCAGCAGTCAAAACGGGACAGGGGGCAATATGAACTATGGCTACACCTTC. Translation gives CASSQNGTGGNMNYGYTF.

This clone was found a few times. The chain couples TRBV30 to TRBJ2-7; D might be TRBD2 (5 bases). The ends were cut back, 4 bases at V and 7 bases at J, with 17 bases in the middle. The CDR3 sequence is 13 residues long. Germline V gives CDR1 GTSNPN, CDR2 SVGIG (reference sequence). Here the CDR3 DNA reads TGTGCCTGGACTAGACGGGCCTCGGGGGAGCAGTACTTC. Protein product: CAWTRRASGEQYF.

V is TRBV5-8 and J is TRBJ1-3, with D hard to call. The CDR3 consists of 13 residues. Between the trimmed V and J ends, which lost 2 bases and 1 base, there was a span of 4 bases. Germline lookup yields CDR1 SGHTS and CDR2 YDEGEE. CDR3 sequence reads: CASSFLSGNTIYF. CDR3 nucleotides: TGTGCCAGCAGCTTTCTTTCTGGAAACACCATATATTTT.

The chain links TRBV9 to TRBJ2-5; tentative D call: TRBD1 (5 bases). The germline V gene has CDR1 SGDLS and CDR2 YYNGEE. Trimming stripped 1 base from V and 5 bases from J, with 12 bases between. The CDR3 is made up of 14 amino acids. CDR3 region: CASSVRAGWETQYF. The CDR3 region has the DNA TGTGCCAGCAGCGTAAGGGCAGGGTGGGAGACCCAGTACTTC. Filled out from reference TRBV9 and TRBJ2-5, the complete variable domain reads DSGVTQTPKHLITATGQRVTLRCSPRSGDLSVYWYQQSLDQGLQFLIQYYNGEERAKGNILERFSAQQFPDLHSELNLSSLELGDSALYFCASSVRAGWETQYFGPGTRLLVL.

The chain recombines TRBV28 with TRBJ1-3; 8 positions match TRBD1. CDR1 and CDR2 (germline): MDHEN, SYDVKM. V was clipped by 4 bases and J by 3 bases; unmatched bases: 5. There are 15 residues in the CDR3. The CDR3 spells CASSYDRGVGNTIYF. DNA for the CDR3: TGTGCCAGCAGTTACGACAGGGGCGTTGGAAACACCATATATTTT.

The gene calls are TRBV28 and TRBJ1-2; tentative D call: TRBD1 (5 bases). The CDR3 loop spans 15 amino acids. The germline V gene has CDR1 MDHEN and CDR2 SYDVKM. The V gene lost 3 bases and the J gene lost 3 bases, with 14 bases spanning the gap. The CDR3 DNA reads as TGTGCCAGCAGTTTGGCGGGACTGGGGGACTATGGCTACACCTTC. Translated: CASSLAGLGDYGYTF.

The genes are TRBV18 and TRBJ2-5; D remains unclear. This CDR3 is 12 amino acids long. Trimming took off 5 bases at V and 0 bases at J, with 4 bases between the two ends. Germline V gene data show CDR1 as KGHSH and CDR2 as LQKENI. The CDR3 nucleotides read TGTGCCAGCTCATCGTACCAAGAGACCCAGTACTTC. Translating it yields CASSSYQETQYF. The complete variable domain, with remaining parts taken from reference TRBV18 and TRBJ2-5, reads NAGVMQNPRHLVRRRGQEARLRCSPMKGHSHVYWYRQLPEEGLKFMVYLQKENIIDESGMPKERFSAEFPKEGPSILRIQQVVRGDSAAYFCASSSYQETQYFGPGTRLLVL.

V usage is TRBV5-8 and J usage is TRBJ2-3; TRBD1 matches at 8 bases. CDR1 and CDR2 from the germline V gene are SGHTS and YDEGEE. This CDR3 contains 15 residues. The V segment lost 4 bases and the J segment 2 bases; nucleotides outside the gene matches: 6. In DNA, the CDR3 is TGTGCCAGCAGCATAGAGACAGGGGCCACAGATACGCAGTATTTT. It specifies CASSIETGATDTQYF.

The chain joins TRBV30 to TRBJ1-4; TRBD1 is a possible D gene (6 bases). The CDR3 has 15 residues. V lost 1 base, J lost 7 bases, and 16 bases lay in between. CDR1 GTSNPN and CDR2 SVGIG come from the germline V gene (reference sequence). CDR3 in DNA: TGTGCCTGGAGTGGGACAGTTAGCAGTTTTGAAAAACTGTTTTTT. It is translated as CAWSGTVSSFEKLFF.